The 24 T cell receptor beta chains reported below all come from one sample, sequenced in a study of cytomegalovirus exposure and HLA in healthy donors. Primers included in the PCR were 60 Vbeta and 13 Jbeta primers. Repertoires were generated with immunoSEQ multiplex PCR, while TCRdb's copy carries only in-frame clones and drops some. The sample lists 100,000 to 150,000 clones, 73% occurring once. Sequenced: PBMCs. Receptor source: a woman aged 40 to 49 in good health and CMV-seropositive.

J is TRBJ1-5 and V is TRBV6-1; 9 bases are a match to TRBD1. Germline lookup yields CDR1 MNHNS and CDR2 SASEGT. With V trimmed by 9 bases and J by 7 bases, 10 bases remained unmatched. The CDR3 totals 14 residues. The CDR3 DNA is TGTGCCAGTACTATCGGACAGGGGAGGCAGCCCCAGCATTTT. Encoded protein: CASTIGQGRQPQHF.

This clone was seen a single time. V and J are TRBV27 and TRBJ2-7, with 11 bases matching TRBD1. This CDR3 comprises 17 residues. The V and J ends lost 0 bases and 3 bases, in that order; junction bases with no gene match: 7. Germline V gene data show CDR1 as MNHEY and CDR2 as SMNVEV (reference sequence). CDR3 DNA sequence: TGTGCCAGCAGTTTATCCCGGGAGGGACAGGGGGGCTACGAGCAGTACTTC. Amino acids: CASSLSREGQGGYEQYF.

This chain connects TRBV7-9 to TRBJ1-4; possibly TRBD1 for D (6 bases). CDR3 length equals 16 residues. Trimming took off 5 bases at V and 8 bases at J, with 21 bases between the two ends. Germline values: CDR1 SEHNR, CDR2 FQNEAQ (reference sequence). This CDR3 is CASSPPGRGAGEKLFF. The CDR3 coding sequence is TGTGCCAGCAGCCCCCCTGGGCGGGGGGCAGGAGAAAAACTGTTTTTT.

This clone was found once. This rearrangement joins TRBV5-1 to TRBJ1-1; perhaps TRBD1 as D (6 bases). The germline gives CDR1 SGHRS, CDR2 YFSETQ. V was cut by 2 bases and J by 8 bases, with 16 bases left in between. This CDR3 has 14 amino acids. The CDR3 nucleotides read TGCGCCAGCAGCTTCGCGGGGGCGGTGGGGGAAGCTTTCTTT. This codes for CASSFAGAVGEAFF.

This chain connects TRBV9 to TRBJ2-1; 11 nucleotides match TRBD1. This CDR3 spans 15 amino acids. J was trimmed by 7 bases and V by 3 bases; bases with no gene match: 6. Germline V gene data show CDR1 as SGDLS and CDR2 as YYNGEE. The CDR3 region has the DNA TGTGCCAGCAGCGGGGACAGGGGGGGGAGGAATGAGCAGTTCTTC. Translation: CASSGDRGGRNEQFF.

The chain is built from TRBV28 and TRBJ2-7, with 13 bases identical to TRBD2. Germline values: CDR1 MDHEN, CDR2 SYDVKM. This CDR3 has 19 amino acids. V shed 1 base, J shed 3 bases, and the junction held 12 bases outside the gene matches. Here the CDR3 reads CASSLLNAGTSGISYEQYF. The CDR3 nucleotides read TGTGCCAGCAGTTTATTAAACGCAGGGACTAGCGGGATCAGCTACGAGCAGTACTTC. The whole variable domain, filled in from reference TRBV28 and TRBJ2-7, reads DVKVTQSSRYLVKRTGEKVFLECVQDMDHENMFWYRQDPGLGLRLIYFSYDVKMKEKGDIPEGYSVSREKKERFSLILESASTNQTSMYLCASSLLNAGTSGISYEQYFGPGTRLTVT.

The V and J genes are TRBV7-3 and TRBJ2-2; a possible D gene is TRBD1 (6 bases). This CDR3 is 14 amino acids long. Germline CDR1 reads SGHTA; CDR2 reads FQGTGA. Trimming cost V 5 bases and J 1 base, with 8 bases left between them. CDR3 protein: CASSPQGNTGELFF. In DNA form, the CDR3 reads TGTGCCAGCAGCCCACAGGGGAACACCGGGGAGCTGTTTTTT.

The chain joins TRBV6-5 to TRBJ2-1; D unclear. The CDR3 is made up of 15 amino acids. V was clipped by 2 bases and J by 4 bases, with 12 bases between them. CDR1 is MNHEY, CDR2 SVGAGI, per germline. CDR3: CASSYNGYLYNEQFF. The CDR3 DNA sequence: TGTGCCAGCAGTTACAACGGGTATCTATACAATGAGCAGTTCTTC.

The chain employs TRBV4-2 and TRBJ1-4, with no clear D. The CDR3 runs to 15 residues. From germline, CDR1 is LGHNA and CDR2 YNFKEQ. Trimming cost V 1 base and J 11 bases, with 17 bases left between them. CDR3 sequence reads: CASSQGGHSENKLFF. In nucleotides, the CDR3 is TGTGCCAGCAGCCAAGGAGGGCATTCCGAAAATAAACTGTTTTTT.

This clone has a handful of counts. CDR3 protein: CSVIGGSYEQYF. CDR3 bases: TGCAGCGTCATCGGGGGATCCTACGAGCAGTACTTC. The chain is built from TRBV29-1 and TRBJ2-7, with a possible D match to TRBD2 (6 bases). The CDR3 length is 12 residues. From germline, CDR1 is SQVTM and CDR2 ANQGSEA. V was clipped by 6 bases and J by 1 base, with 10 bases between them.

This clone was seen a single time. The V gene is TRBV2, the J gene TRBJ2-2; D may be TRBD1 (6 bases). The CDR3 loop spans 15 amino acids. V lost 3 bases to trimming and J lost 7 bases, with 15 bases between them. CDR1 and CDR2 from the germline V gene are SNHLY and FYNNEI. The CDR3 reads CASSDQGLGHGELFF. The CDR3 region has the DNA TGTGCCAGCAGTGATCAGGGGCTGGGGCACGGGGAGCTGTTTTTT.

The gene calls are TRBV6-1 and TRBJ1-1; TRBD1 is a possible D gene (6 bases). Germline V lookup: CDR1 MNHNS, CDR2 SASEGT. Trimming removed 6 bases at V and 7 bases at J, with 21 bases between. This CDR3 is built from 15 residues. CDR3: CASRPSGGRAHEAFF. The CDR3 coding sequence is TGTGCCAGCAGGCCGTCGGGGGGGCGAGCCCATGAAGCTTTCTTT.

The chain uses TRBV18 and TRBJ1-1, with 9 bases lining up with TRBD1. This CDR3 is built from 14 residues. Germline values: CDR1 KGHSH, CDR2 LQKENI. J gave up 5 bases and V 3 bases, and 4 bases lay outside the gene matches. The CDR3 is CASSPDRGGTEAFF. The DNA of the CDR3 is TGTGCCAGCTCACCGGACAGGGGCGGGACTGAAGCTTTCTTT.

The rearrangement uses TRBV19 and TRBJ1-6; 8 bases agree with TRBD1. V gave up 5 bases and J gave up 7 bases; unmatched junction bases: 13. Looked up from germline, CDR1 is LNHDA and CDR2 is SQIVND (reference sequence). CDR3 length: 17 amino acids. CDR3 sequence reads: CASSEVGTGGKNSPLHF. CDR3 bases: TGTGCCAGTAGTGAAGTCGGTACAGGGGGTAAAAATTCACCCCTCCACTTT. The full variable domain, in which reference TRBV19 and TRBJ1-6 provide the parts outside the CDR3, is DGGITQSPKYLFRKEGQNVTLSCEQNLNHDAMYWYRQDPGQGLRLIYYSQIVNDFQKGDIAEGYSVSREKKESFPLTVTSAQKNPTAFYLCASSEVGTGGKNSPLHFGNGTRLTVT.

The chain carries TRBV29-1 and TRBJ2-7; D gene ambiguous. The germline gives CDR1 SQVTM, CDR2 ANQGSEA. V was shortened by 4 bases and J by 3 bases, with 7 bases between the two germline ends. The CDR3 covers 11 residues. Here the CDR3 reads CSVVTGYEQYF. In nucleotides, the CDR3 is TGCAGCGTTGTCACGGGCTACGAGCAGTACTTC.

The rearrangement joins TRBV4-2 to TRBJ2-5; tentative D call: TRBD2 (7 bases). CDR1 LGHNA and CDR2 YNFKEQ come from the germline V gene. The CDR3 consists of 17 residues. V was cut by 2 bases and J by 4 bases, with 20 bases left in between. This CDR3 is CASSQYLWGGGGETQYF. In nucleotides, the CDR3 is TGTGCCAGCAGCCAATATTTATGGGGAGGGGGGGGAGAGACCCAGTACTTC.

The V gene is TRBV7-9, the J gene TRBJ1-4, with D hard to call. V was pared by 9 bases and J by 3 bases, with 14 bases between. CDR1 is SEHNR and CDR2 is FQNEAQ in the germline V gene (reference sequence). The CDR3 is 14 residues long. This CDR3 reads CASSTAASNEKLFF. In nucleotides, the CDR3 is TGTGCCAGTTCGACGGCGGCTTCTAATGAAAAACTGTTTTTT.

The count of this clone is one. The chain recombines TRBV19 with TRBJ2-7; D not certain. Germline V gene lookup returns CDR1 LNHDA and CDR2 SQIVND (reference sequence). The CDR3 runs 12 residues. Trimming left V 3 bases short and J 4 bases short, with 7 bases between. The DNA of the CDR3 is TGTGCCAGTAGTATCCCGGGTTACGAGCAGTACTTC. It codes for CASSIPGYEQYF.

This chain connects TRBV7-8 to TRBJ2-7; 9 nucleotides agree with TRBD1. J lost 4 bases, V lost 5 bases, and 9 bases had no gene match. This CDR3 comprises 15 residues. Looked up from germline, CDR1 is SGHVS and CDR2 is FQNEAQ. This chain's CDR3 is CASSADRDRVYEQYF. Here the CDR3 DNA reads TGTGCCAGCAGCGCGGACCGGGACAGGGTATACGAGCAGTACTTC.

V and J are TRBV28 and TRBJ1-1; 7 bases are shared with TRBD1. The CDR3 has 12 amino acids. CDR1 is MDHEN and CDR2 is SYDVKM in the germline V gene. Losses at the gene ends were 6 bases for V and 5 bases for J; bases not matched to a gene: 3. The DNA of the CDR3 is TGTGCCAGCAGGGCAGGGGGGACTGAAGCTTTCTTT. This encodes CASRAGGTEAFF.

The chain uses TRBV12-5 and TRBJ2-1; 9 bases match TRBD1. With 7 bases clipped from V and 6 bases from J, the junction kept 7 bases outside the gene matches. Germline assignment: CDR1 LGHNT and CDR2 FRNRAP. The CDR3 is 14 amino acids. The CDR3 here is CASAPPGQGNEQFF. The DNA of the CDR3 is TGTGCTAGTGCCCCTCCGGGACAGGGCAATGAGCAGTTCTTC.

This clone was observed a handful of times. V and J are TRBV6-1 and TRBJ1-2; TRBD1 matches 7 bases. Germline V CDR1 and CDR2: MNHNS, SASEGT. The CDR3 spans 13 residues. J gave up 4 bases and V 5 bases, and 4 bases lay outside the gene matches. CDR3 protein: CASSSGQAYGYTF. The DNA of the CDR3 is TGTGCCAGCAGTTCAGGACAGGCCTATGGCTACACCTTC.

This clone occurred a few times. The chain joins TRBV23-1 to TRBJ2-3, with 7 bases fitting TRBD1. TRBV23-1 is flagged as an ORF with uncertain function. Trimming at V came to 5 bases and at J to 2 bases, leaving 10 bases not matched to a gene. There are 16 residues in the CDR3. For the CDR3, the DNA is TGCGCCAGCAGTTATGGGACAGAGAGTTCCACAGATACGCAGTATTTT. Encoded protein: CASSYGTESSTDTQYF.

V and J are TRBV7-3 and TRBJ2-5; TRBD1 agrees at 7 bases. J was trimmed by 2 bases and V by 5 bases; bases with no gene match: 2. Germline CDR1 reads SGHTA; CDR2 reads FQGTGA. This CDR3 has 13 amino acids. The CDR3, as DNA: TGTGCCAGCAGCCCGGGACAGCAAGAGACCCAGTACTTC. Translation: CASSPGQQETQYF.